This TCR beta chain was sequenced in a study of cytomegalovirus exposure and HLA in healthy donors. For the study at large: There were 88 million or so unique TCRs (from HLA-typed donors) in an early data release. Study results and limitations: When a later analysis was performed, an Asian-associated ancestry cluster reportedly had fewer N-insertions than the approximately 680-donor mean.

Vbeta (60) and Jbeta (13) primers were used in the PCR. Data came from immunoSEQ multiplex PCR; TCRdb stores just in-frame clones and leaves some out. Of roughly 120,000 clones in the sample, around 74% are singletons; the top ten hold around 6.6%. The CDR3 loop spans 15 amino acids. The germline V gene encodes CDR1 MGHRA and CDR2 YSYEKL. Losses at the gene ends were 6 bases for V and 1 base for J; bases not matched to a gene: 6. This clone was observed a single time. Its antigen is not identified. This sequence originates from a man aged 40-49 years in good health and CMV-seropositive. Material: PBMCs. This chain links TRBV4-1 with TRBJ2-1; 7 bases map to TRBD2. CDR3 in DNA: TGCGCCAGCAGGCTAGCGGATTCGTCCTACAATGAGCAGTTCTTC. Translated, it gives CASRLADSSYNEQFF.